This T cell receptor beta chain was identified during a study of OX40 agonist ivuxolimab in advanced cancers. TCRdb's table, derived via immunoSEQ multiplex PCR, lists solely in-frame clones and lacks some. In the table there are tens of thousands of clones, around four fifths of which are singletons. V was trimmed by 6 bases and J by 9 bases, leaving 18 bases between them. The CDR3 consists of 13 residues. Germline CDR1 SQVTM, CDR2 ANQGSEA. The rearrangement uses TRBV29-1 and TRBJ2-1; possibly TRBD1 for D (6 bases). The sequence was collected from an adult with an advanced solid tumor such as melanoma, head and neck, liver or kidney cancer. Sequencing was performed on CD4+ or CD8+ T cells sorted from blood, taken in a trial of the OX40 agonist ivuxolimab. The CDR3 bases are TGCAGCGTCTTCATAGGGGGAGAGGGTGAGCAGTTCTTC. Translating gives CSVFIGGEGEQFF.